This T cell receptor beta chain was identified in a study of vaccination and CD4 T cells after COVID-19. Overall study: The authors exposed cells to overlapping spike peptides derived from SARS-CoV-2, HCoV-NL63, HCoV-OC43 and HCoV-229E. Broader study findings: Median SARS-CoV-2-reactive clonotype numbers went up from roughly 21 to 40, but not significantly.

In the case of this clonotype: The target antigen is unknown.

The CDR3 is 16 residues long. CDR1 and CDR2 (germline): DFQATT, SNEGSKA (reference sequence). After removal of 3 bases from V and 1 base from J, the junction contained 7 bases not matched to a gene. Sequenced with the Oncomine TCR Beta short-read assay was DNA taken from cultured CD4+ T cells. From cultured CD4+ T cells, genomic DNA was extracted. TCRdb reanalysed the PCR reads using MiXCR and keeps one entry per CDR3 protein. The data show about 13,000 distinct CDR3 sequences, around 74% seen once. Treatment specified: roughly 10-day PBMC culture with coronavirus spike peptide pools or control peptides (ViraFEST assay). Culture of approximately 2.1 million PBMCs per well took place with about 10 IU/ml IL-2 and 8.5 to 10 ug/ml peptide pools.

Source material: CD4+ T cells from blood, cultured in vitro. The V and J genes are TRBV20-1 and TRBJ2-2, with TRBD2 identical over 8 bases. This sequence originates from a human donor who had recovered from COVID-19. The CDR3 sequence: CSASGSSGRNTGELFF. The CDR3 DNA reads TGCAGTGCTAGTGGTTCTAGCGGGCGGAACACCGGGGAGCTGTTTTTT.